One sample yielded the 9 T cell receptor beta chains listed below, sequenced in a study of T cell changes during pregnancy in multiple sclerosis. Generated by immunoSEQ multiplex PCR, the TCRdb table keeps only in-frame clones and is missing some. The repertoire consists of around 35,000 clones, with over 90% occurring once and the leading ten covering less than 0.4%. The starting material was CD4+ T cells from peripheral blood mononuclear cells, obtained in the second trimester of pregnancy. The receptor source for this set is a female donor with multiple sclerosis, enrolled in a pregnancy study.

The chain combines TRBV19 with TRBJ1-1; the match to TRBD1 covers 8 bases. This CDR3 is built from 14 residues. The germline gives CDR1 LNHDA, CDR2 SQIVND (reference sequence). The J segment lost 6 bases and the V segment lost 6 bases, leaving 9 bases of the junction unmatched. The CDR3 here is CASRIGQGNAEAFF. The CDR3 coding sequence is TGTGCCAGTAGAATCGGACAGGGTAACGCTGAAGCTTTCTTT.

The gene calls are TRBV23-1 and TRBJ2-7; 7 bases agree with TRBD1. TRBV23-1 is an open reading frame, and its role is uncertain. The CDR3 consists of 15 residues. Losses at the gene ends were 1 base for V and 1 base for J; bases not matched to a gene: 4. The DNA for the CDR3 is TGCGCCAGCAGTCAATTAAACAGGGGATCCTACGAGCAGTACTTC. It codes for CASSQLNRGSYEQYF.

This clone was recorded once. This sequence joins TRBV19 and TRBJ1-2; 9 bases agree with TRBD1. Germline lookup yields CDR1 LNHDA and CDR2 SQIVND (reference sequence). Unmatched junction bases numbered 4, after V lost 8 bases and J lost 3 bases. The CDR3 length is 13 residues. Here the CDR3 reads CASGDREDYGYTF. The CDR3 DNA follows: TGTGCCAGTGGGGACAGGGAGGACTATGGCTACACCTTC.

V and J are TRBV19 and TRBJ1-2; D is perhaps TRBD1 (6 bases). The V end was cut by 4 bases, the J end by 0 bases, with 12 bases between. Germline-derived CDR1 and CDR2 are LNHDA and SQIVND (reference sequence). This CDR3 has 15 amino acids. The CDR3 loop reads CASSTGGEANYGYTF. DNA of the CDR3: TGTGCCAGTAGTACGGGGGGCGAAGCTAACTATGGCTACACCTTC.

The chain recombines TRBV19 with TRBJ2-7; possibly TRBD1 for D (5 bases). CDR1 is LNHDA, CDR2 SQIVND, per germline (reference sequence). CDR3 length: 13 amino acids. The ends were cut back, 5 bases at V and 5 bases at J, with 13 bases in the middle. The CDR3, as DNA: TGTGCCAGTAGTGGCCAGGGTGCCAACGAGCAGTACTTC. Its translation is CASSGQGANEQYF.

The CDR3 region is CASNPSQGHGYGYTF. DNA for the CDR3: TGTGCCAGTAACCCCTCACAGGGACATGGCTATGGCTACACCTTC. The chain recombines TRBV19 with TRBJ1-2, with a tentative D call TRBD1 (6 bases). Germline CDR1 and CDR2: LNHDA and SQIVND (reference sequence). V was shortened by 7 bases and J by 4 bases, with 19 bases between the two germline ends. The CDR3 consists of 15 residues.

The genes are TRBV10-1 and TRBJ2-7; D gene uncertain. Trimming removed 3 bases at V and 2 bases at J, with 8 bases between. Germline V gene data show CDR1 as WNHNN and CDR2 as SYGVQD (reference sequence). The CDR3 runs 13 residues. The CDR3 nucleotides are TGCGCCAGCAGTGATGAGTCCACCTACGAGCAGTACTTC. Translating it yields CASSDESTYEQYF.

V gene TRBV19 combines with J gene TRBJ2-3; 14 nucleotides agree with TRBD2. The V and J ends lost 7 bases and 4 bases, in that order; junction bases with no gene match: 4. The CDR3 covers 15 residues. Germline V CDR1 and CDR2: LNHDA, SQIVND (reference sequence). CDR3 sequence reads: CASTGLAGVADTQYF. The CDR3 DNA reads TGTGCCAGTACGGGACTAGCGGGAGTCGCAGATACGCAGTATTTT.

CDR3 DNA: TGTGCCGGCGTGCGAGACTCTGCCTACGAGCAGTACTTC. It codes for CAGVRDSAYEQYF. The J gene is TRBJ2-7, the V gene TRBV30; unclear D gene. The germline V gene has CDR1 GTSNPN and CDR2 SVGIG (reference sequence). This CDR3 has 13 residues. The V end lost 8 bases, the J end lost 2 bases, and 16 bases lay between the germline ends.